This entry describes one TCR beta chain. This clonotype was recorded at least ten times. Its antigen is unknown. Base quality data are lacking; no much larger clone is found one base away. The record originates from a study of response to subunit inactivated influenza vaccine listed by TCRdb under 2018. Background for the entire study: Deep quantitative profiling of the T cell receptor repertoire was used in the study to follow responses to a trivalent subunit inactivated influenza vaccine. What the research found in general, with its limitations: The authors proposed that each seasonal influenza vaccination may bring in only a limited number of new T cells.

Trimming takes 6 bases off V and 7 bases off J; junction bases not matched to a gene: 6. Counted from cysteine to phenylalanine, this CDR3 has 15 amino acids. Of the read, only the CDR3 DNA is kept; its 45 bases are in frame from base 1. The germline V gene encodes CDR1 LGHDT and CDR2 YNNKEL (reference sequence). Library preparation used RT-PCR. Instrument on record: Illumina HiSeq 2500. In TCRdb, the public reads were trimmed at Q25 with fastp and aligned with MiXCR, with productive beta chains retained. When rows share a CDR3 protein, they turn into one entry using the most common DNA and genes. For this sample the table gives 450,000 to 600,000 distinct CDR3 sequences, of which approximately 7.6% were detected only once. The ten biggest clones cover approximately 12% of the sample.

This sequence originates from a man between 50 and 69 years old who received an inactivated influenza vaccine. Donor details come from another sample of the same person, matched by shared clones. The rearranged segments are TRBV3-1 and TRBJ2-2; TRBD2 lines up with 12 middle nucleotides. The source was PBMCs from blood, collected roughly 24 months after vaccination. CDR3 sequence: CASRTSGRFGGELFF. The nucleotide sequence is TGTGCCAGCAGGACTAGCGGGAGATTCGGCGGGGAGCTGTTTTTT. With all but the CDR3 taken from the reference TRBV3-1 and TRBJ2-2 genes, the full variable domain is: DTAVSQTPKYLVTQMGNDKSIKCEQNLGHDTMYWYKQDSKKFLKIMFSYNNKELIINETVPNRFSPKSPDKAHLNLHINSLELGDSAVYFCASRTSGRFGGELFFGEGSRLTVL.